These 19 T cell receptor beta chains originate from one sample sequenced in a study of blood T cell repertoires in COVID-19. Here immunoSEQ multiplex PCR was the method, and the copy in TCRdb shows in-frame clones only, minus some. The sample includes some 180,000 clones, 81% seen only once; the top ten take 9.5% to 12%. The source material was peripheral blood. These receptors were obtained from a woman in her forties with COVID-19, enrolled during active disease.

The chain links TRBV5-6 to TRBJ2-1; a weak D match, TRBD2 (6 bases). The length of the CDR3 is 16 residues. Germline V gives CDR1 SGHDT, CDR2 YYEEEE. With 4 bases removed from V and 5 bases from J, the gap between germline ends came to 19 bases. CDR3 sequence reads: CASSHEEGLGNNEQFF. CDR3 bases: TGTGCCAGCAGCCACGAGGAGGGACTTGGGAACAATGAGCAGTTCTTC.

This clone turned up a few times. The J gene is TRBJ2-3, the V gene TRBV7-9; 9 positions agree with TRBD2. Germline V gives CDR1 SEHNR, CDR2 FQNEAQ (reference sequence). V gave up 5 bases and J gave up 6 bases; unmatched junction bases: 18. The CDR3 sequence is 18 residues long. CDR3: CASSQWGGGSSGRDTQYF. CDR3 nucleotide sequence: TGTGCCAGCAGCCAATGGGGTGGAGGATCCAGCGGGAGGGATACGCAGTATTTT.

The chain joins TRBV9 to TRBJ2-3, with a weak D call TRBD1 (6 bases). CDR1 is SGDLS, CDR2 YYNGEE, per germline. The CDR3 length is 15 residues. The V and J ends lost 0 bases and 5 bases respectively, with 13 bases between them. The CDR3 nucleotides read TGTGCCAGCAGCGTAGTCGACAGGTTAGGAGATACGCAGTATTTT. The encoded protein is CASSVVDRLGDTQYF.

The V call is TRBV6-5, the J call TRBJ1-6; TRBD1 matches at 10 bases. Germline-derived CDR1 and CDR2 are MNHEY and SVGAGI. V was pared by 7 bases and J by 10 bases, with 7 bases of the junction left unmatched. The CDR3 is 14 amino acids. CDR3 bases: TGTGCCAGCACCAGGGACAGGGGCGGCTCACCCCTCCACTTT. Its translation is CASTRDRGGSPLHF.

The count of this clone is one. The gene calls are TRBV5-4 and TRBJ2-1, with D possibly being TRBD1 (5 bases). This CDR3 comprises 15 residues. Per the germline V gene, CDR1 is SGHNT and CDR2 is YYREEE (reference sequence). Between the trimmed V and J ends, which lost 2 bases and 2 bases, there was a span of 11 bases. The CDR3 DNA sequence: TGTGCCAGCAGCTTTCCGGACAAGACCTACAATGAGCAGTTCTTC. This encodes CASSFPDKTYNEQFF.

The V gene is TRBV12-3 or TRBV12-4, the J gene TRBJ2-1; D remains ambiguous. Trimming removed 7 bases from V and 10 bases from J, with 14 bases in between. The length of the CDR3 is 12 residues. Here the CDR3 DNA reads TGTGCCAGCAATACCAACCTCGGGGAGCAGTTCTTC. Translating gives CASNTNLGEQFF.

CDR3 DNA: TGTGCCAGCAGCTCCACAGGGGGCAGACAGCCCCAGCATTTT. Protein sequence: CASSSTGGRQPQHF. The gene calls are TRBV7-2 and TRBJ1-5, with 9 bases matching TRBD1. CDR1 is SGHTA, CDR2 FQGNSA, per germline. The CDR3 spans 14 residues. V shed 4 bases and J 7 bases; nucleotides not matched to a gene: 5.

This clone was found a few times. The chain joins TRBV25-1 to TRBJ1-1; 7 positions agree with TRBD1. The trim removed 0 bases at V and 8 bases at J, leaving 6 bases unmatched. The CDR3 extends over 14 amino acids. Looked up from germline, CDR1 is MGHDK and CDR2 is SYGVNS. The CDR3 DNA follows: TGTGCCAGCAGTGAATATAGGGGGCAGGGAGAAGCTTTCTTT. Its translation: CASSEYRGQGEAFF.

The rearrangement links TRBV6-5 to TRBJ1-2; TRBD1 matches at 7 bases. J gave up 4 bases and V 0 bases, and 5 bases lay outside the gene matches. Germline CDR1 is MNHEY and CDR2 is SVGAGI. The CDR3 totals 15 residues. CDR3 DNA sequence: TGTGCCAGCAGTTACTCGGCGACAGGGACCTATGGCTACACCTTC. Translated: CASSYSATGTYGYTF.

V is TRBV19 and J is TRBJ2-7; D gene ambiguous. This CDR3 is 14 amino acids long. With 5 bases removed from V and 1 base from J, the gap between germline ends came to 12 bases. Germline lookup yields CDR1 LNHDA and CDR2 SQIVND (reference sequence). CDR3 residues: CASSWAFSSYEQYF. The CDR3 DNA sequence: TGTGCCAGTAGTTGGGCATTTTCTTCCTACGAGCAGTACTTC.

This chain connects TRBV19 to TRBJ2-1; TRBD1 aligns across 8 bases. This CDR3 is built from 15 residues. CDR1 is LNHDA and CDR2 is SQIVND in the germline V gene (reference sequence). Unmatched junction bases numbered 4, after V lost 3 bases and J lost 3 bases. The CDR3 protein is CASSIIGQGYNEQFF. The CDR3 nucleotides read TGTGCCAGTAGTATCATAGGACAGGGCTACAATGAGCAGTTCTTC.

This rearrangement joins TRBV25-1 to TRBJ2-7, with a tentative D call TRBD1 (5 bases). From germline, CDR1 is MGHDK and CDR2 SYGVNS. Trimming removed 7 bases from V and 4 bases from J, with 14 bases in between. CDR3 size: 13 residues. In DNA form, the CDR3 reads TGTGCCAGCAAAGGGGAAGGCTATTACGAGCAGTACTTC. It codes for CASKGEGYYEQYF.

The sample holds a few counts of this clone. The chain employs TRBV19 and TRBJ1-1; D gene uncertain. CDR3 size: 12 residues. Germline V gene lookup returns CDR1 LNHDA and CDR2 SQIVND (reference sequence). Between the trimmed V and J ends, which lost 3 bases and 2 bases, there was a span of 4 bases. The CDR3 DNA reads TGTGCCAGTAGTATTATCAACACTGAAGCTTTCTTT. It codes for CASSIINTEAFF.

The chain has TRBV19 and TRBJ2-2, with 9 bases that match TRBD1. This CDR3 is 15 amino acids long. Looked up from germline, CDR1 is LNHDA and CDR2 is SQIVND (reference sequence). Trimming removed 5 bases from V and 6 bases from J; junction bases left unmatched: 7. CDR3 amino acids: CASSPWTGDPGELFF. The CDR3 DNA sequence: TGTGCCAGTAGTCCCTGGACAGGGGATCCCGGGGAGCTGTTTTTT.

This chain joins TRBV25-1 and TRBJ1-2; 9 nucleotides agree with TRBD1. CDR1 and CDR2 (germline): MGHDK, SYGVNS. J gave up 5 bases and V 3 bases, and 7 bases lay outside the gene matches. The CDR3 totals 15 residues. CDR3 in amino acids: CASSDSGTGRYGYTF. CDR3 nucleotide sequence: TGTGCCAGCAGTGATTCCGGGACAGGGCGATATGGCTACACCTTC.

The chain combines TRBV7-9 with TRBJ2-3, with a weak D call TRBD1 (5 bases). V was pared by 10 bases and J by 4 bases, with 15 bases between. This CDR3 contains 13 residues. Germline CDR1 SEHNR, CDR2 FQNEAQ (reference sequence). The CDR3 loop is CATAQGAADTQYF. In nucleotides, the CDR3 is TGTGCCACTGCACAAGGGGCCGCAGATACGCAGTATTTT. Full variable domain (remainder filled in from reference TRBV7-9 and TRBJ2-3): DTGVSQNPRHKITKRGQNVTFRCDPISEHNRLYWYRQTLGQGPEFLTYFQNEAQLEKSRLLSDRFSAERPKGSFSTLEIQRTEQGDSAMYLCATAQGAADTQYFGPGTRLTVL.

The chain uses TRBV10-3 and TRBJ2-5, with 12 positions matching TRBD1. V gave up 9 bases and J gave up 4 bases; unmatched junction bases: 3. Germline V gene sequence: CDR1 ENHRY, CDR2 SYGVKD. The length of the CDR3 is 13 residues. CDR3 residues: CAIGTGGGETQYF. The CDR3 DNA is TGTGCCATTGGGACAGGGGGCGGAGAGACCCAGTACTTC.

This chain connects TRBV19 to TRBJ2-5; 7 bases map to TRBD2. The CDR3 sequence is 16 residues long. V shed 3 bases, J shed 3 bases, and the junction held 10 bases outside the gene matches. The germline gives CDR1 LNHDA, CDR2 SQIVND (reference sequence). The CDR3 reads CASSMGVMAGEETQYF. The CDR3 nucleotides read TGTGCCAGTAGTATGGGAGTAATGGCGGGGGAAGAGACCCAGTACTTC.

Concerning this clone itself: A read error may produce the germline difference seen at one junction end. The chain's CDR3 is CASSQTGGIETQYF. The DNA of the CDR3 is TGTGCTAGCAGCCAAACAGGGGGAATAGAGACCCAGTACTTC. The V gene is TRBV7-7, the J gene TRBJ2-5, with 8 positions matching TRBD1. Germline CDR1 is SSHAT and CDR2 is FNYEAQ (reference sequence). The CDR3 totals 14 residues.